This T cell receptor beta chain was captured in a study of OX40 agonist ivuxolimab in advanced cancers. Looking at the study overall: A mean age of around 63 years, range roughly 23 to 85, was recorded, and under 85% were male. Study-wide results and limits: Patients who responded partially at 0.1-3.0 mg/kg showed clonal expansion ranking among the lowest. Expanded clones were, on average, more numerous among CD8+ T cells than CD4+.

Clones were sequenced by immunoSEQ multiplex PCR, and TCRdb holds only the in-frame ones, with some missing. The table records tens of thousands of clones, 65% to 85% of them present only once. This CDR3 is 22 amino acids long. CDR1 LNHDA and CDR2 SQIVND come from the germline V gene (reference sequence). J was trimmed by 0 bases and V by 3 bases; bases with no gene match: 16. On this clone: Its antigen remains unknown.

V gene TRBV19 combines with J gene TRBJ2-3, with 15 bases aligning to TRBD2. Material: CD4+ or CD8+ T cells sorted from blood, obtained in a trial of the OX40 agonist ivuxolimab. The receptor's source is an adult with an advanced solid tumor such as melanoma, head and neck, liver or kidney cancer. The DNA for the CDR3 is TGTGCCAGTAGTATGAAGAAGAAGGGACTAGCGGGAGGTTTCCTTAGCACAGATACGCAGTATTTT. This gives the protein CASSMKKKGLAGGFLSTDTQYF.